The clone carrying this T cell receptor beta chain was recorded many times. Assembly of TCR beta libraries relied on iRepertoire HTBI primers together with Arm-PCR of CDR3 regions. TCRdb reanalysed the multiplex PCR reads using MiXCR and keeps one entry per CDR3 protein. The sample carries fewer than 400,000 distinct CDR3 sequences, about 18% recorded once. Specified time point: newly diagnosed GD, antithyroid drugs for less than 3 months. The TCR library used RNA extracted from PBMCs. As a group, patients came from one endocrinology department in Xi'an, China. The sample comes from a study of regulatory T cells in long-lasting Graves disease. The sequenced sample was peripheral blood mononuclear cells (PBMCs), obtained at new diagnosis, from a patient treated with antithyroid drugs. This sequence originates from a female donor with Graves disease.

As DNA, the CDR3 is TGTGCCAGCAGCCACGGACAGGGAGACACAGATACGCAGTATTTT. Protein sequence: CASSHGQGDTDTQYF. The V gene is TRBV11-2, the J gene TRBJ2-3; the match to TRBD1 covers 8 bases. V was pared by 5 bases and J by 2 bases, with 6 bases of the junction left unmatched. Germline V gives CDR1 SGHAT, CDR2 FQNNGV. The CDR3 spans 15 residues.